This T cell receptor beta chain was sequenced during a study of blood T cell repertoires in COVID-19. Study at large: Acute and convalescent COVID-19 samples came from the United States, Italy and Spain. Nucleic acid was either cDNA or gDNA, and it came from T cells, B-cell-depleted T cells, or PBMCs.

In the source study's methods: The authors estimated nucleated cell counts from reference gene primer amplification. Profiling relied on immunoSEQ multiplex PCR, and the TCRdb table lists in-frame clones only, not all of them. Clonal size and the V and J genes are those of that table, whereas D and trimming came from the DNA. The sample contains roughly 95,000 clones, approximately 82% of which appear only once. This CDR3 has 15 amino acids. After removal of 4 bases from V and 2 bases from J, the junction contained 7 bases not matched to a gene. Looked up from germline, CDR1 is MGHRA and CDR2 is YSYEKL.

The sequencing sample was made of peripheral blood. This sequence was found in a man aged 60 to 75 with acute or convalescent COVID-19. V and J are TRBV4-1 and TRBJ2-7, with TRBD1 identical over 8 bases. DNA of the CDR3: TGCGCCAGCAGCCGATCGCGGGACAGGACCTACGAGCAGTACTTC. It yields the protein CASSRSRDRTYEQYF.